The text below deals with one T cell receptor (beta chain). This entry is derived from a study of blood T cell repertoires in COVID-19. Study in general: Sources were T cells, B-cell-depleted T cells, or PBMCs; the material itself was cDNA or gDNA.

Trimming took off 2 bases at V and 11 bases at J, with 21 bases between the two ends. This CDR3 contains 15 residues. The germline gives CDR1 LNHDA, CDR2 SQIVND (reference sequence). In the original processing: The assay estimated nucleated cells by amplifying reference gene primers. Here immunoSEQ multiplex PCR was the method, and the copy in TCRdb shows in-frame clones only, minus some. The D gene and trimming were derived from the DNA, and the V and J assignments and clone size from that table. The sample lists 300,000 to 400,000 clones, approximately 87% seen once, with 2.9% in the top ten. Sequenced material: peripheral blood. This clonotype was sampled from a woman in her 30s with COVID-19, enrolled during active disease. V usage is TRBV19 and J usage is TRBJ1-1, with D perhaps matching TRBD1 (6 bases). This CDR3 is CASSISPPGRGNAFF. CDR3 in DNA: TGTGCCAGTAGTATAAGCCCACCAGGGAGGGGGAATGCTTTCTTT.